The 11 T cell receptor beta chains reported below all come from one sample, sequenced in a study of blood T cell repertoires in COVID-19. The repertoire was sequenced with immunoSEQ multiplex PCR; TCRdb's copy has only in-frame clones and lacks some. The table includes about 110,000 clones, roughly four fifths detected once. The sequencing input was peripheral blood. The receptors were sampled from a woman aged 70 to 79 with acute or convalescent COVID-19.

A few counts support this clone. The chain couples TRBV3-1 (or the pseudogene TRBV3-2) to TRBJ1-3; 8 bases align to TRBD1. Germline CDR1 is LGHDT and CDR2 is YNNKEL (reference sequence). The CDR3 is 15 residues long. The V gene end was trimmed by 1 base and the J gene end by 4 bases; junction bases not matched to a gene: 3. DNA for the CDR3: TGTGCCAGCAGCCAAGGGACAGGGTCAGGAAACACCATATATTTT. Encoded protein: CASSQGTGSGNTIYF.

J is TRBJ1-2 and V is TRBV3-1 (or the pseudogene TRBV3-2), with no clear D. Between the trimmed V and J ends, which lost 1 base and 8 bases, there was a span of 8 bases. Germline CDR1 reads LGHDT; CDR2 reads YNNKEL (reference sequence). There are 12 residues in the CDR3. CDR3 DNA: TGTGCCAGCAGCCAAGGAAGCCGGGGCTACACCTTC. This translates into CASSQGSRGYTF.

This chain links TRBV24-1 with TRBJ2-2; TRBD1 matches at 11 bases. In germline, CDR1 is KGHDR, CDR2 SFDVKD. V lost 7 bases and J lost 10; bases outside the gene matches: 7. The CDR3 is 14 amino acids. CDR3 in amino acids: CATRGDRGIQELFF. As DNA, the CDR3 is TGTGCCACCAGGGGGGACAGGGGGATCCAGGAGCTGTTTTTT.

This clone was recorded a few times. The CDR3 sequence is CASSLSGGSGANVLTF. In DNA form, the CDR3 reads TGTGCCAGCAGCTTAAGTGGAGGCTCTGGGGCCAACGTCCTGACTTTC. The genes are TRBV7-2 and TRBJ2-6; D is perhaps TRBD2 (5 bases). Trimming left V 2 bases short and J 0 bases short, with 8 bases between. This CDR3 spans 16 amino acids. The germline CDR1 and CDR2 sequences are SGHTA and FQGNSA.

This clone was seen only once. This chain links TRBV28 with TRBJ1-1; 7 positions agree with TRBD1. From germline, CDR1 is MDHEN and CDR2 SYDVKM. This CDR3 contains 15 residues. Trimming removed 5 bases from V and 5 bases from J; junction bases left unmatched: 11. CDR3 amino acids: CASSGPLQGSTEAFF. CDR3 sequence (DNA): TGTGCCAGCAGTGGCCCGTTACAGGGGAGTACTGAAGCTTTCTTT.

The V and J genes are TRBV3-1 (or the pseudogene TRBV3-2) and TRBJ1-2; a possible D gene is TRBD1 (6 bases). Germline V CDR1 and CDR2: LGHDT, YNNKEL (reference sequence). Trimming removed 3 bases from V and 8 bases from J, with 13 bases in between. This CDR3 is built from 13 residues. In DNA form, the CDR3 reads TGTGCCAGCAGCCAGGGGGGGGGCAGCGGCTACACCTTC. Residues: CASSQGGGSGYTF.

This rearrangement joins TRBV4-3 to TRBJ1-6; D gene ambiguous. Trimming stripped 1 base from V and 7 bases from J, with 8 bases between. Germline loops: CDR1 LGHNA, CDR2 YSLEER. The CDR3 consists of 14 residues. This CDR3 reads CASSQGLRNSPLHF. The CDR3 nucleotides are TGCGCCAGCAGCCAAGGATTGAGAAATTCACCCCTCCACTTT.

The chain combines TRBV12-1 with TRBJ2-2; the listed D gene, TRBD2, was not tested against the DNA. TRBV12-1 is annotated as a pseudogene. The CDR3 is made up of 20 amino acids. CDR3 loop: CASSRTGFKTSGTRDGELFF. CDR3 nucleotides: TGTGCCAGCAGCCGGACGGGGTTTAAGACTAGCGGGACCCGGGATGGGGAGCTGTTTTTT.

The CDR3 region is CASSLGGRSGELFF. The CDR3 DNA reads as TGTGCCAGCAGCTTAGGAGGGAGGTCCGGGGAGCTGTTTTTT. V is TRBV11-1 and J is TRBJ2-2; D might be TRBD2 (6 bases). The CDR3 length is 14 residues. Germline CDR1 SGHAT, CDR2 FQDESV (reference sequence). Trimming stripped 1 base from V and 6 bases from J, with 9 bases between.

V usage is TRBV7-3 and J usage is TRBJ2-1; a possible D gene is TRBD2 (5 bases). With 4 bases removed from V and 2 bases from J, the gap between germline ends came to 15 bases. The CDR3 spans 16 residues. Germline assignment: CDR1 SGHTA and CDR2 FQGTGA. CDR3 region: CASSSRVLAPYNEQFF. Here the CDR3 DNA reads TGTGCCAGCAGCTCCCGGGTCCTAGCCCCCTACAATGAGCAGTTCTTC. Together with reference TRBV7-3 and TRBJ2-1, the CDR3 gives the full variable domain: GAGVSQTPSNKVTEKGKYVELRCDPISGHTALYWYRQSLGQGPEFLIYFQGTGAADDSGLPNDRFFAVRPEGSVSTLKIQRTERGDSAVYLCASSSRVLAPYNEQFFGPGTRLTVL.

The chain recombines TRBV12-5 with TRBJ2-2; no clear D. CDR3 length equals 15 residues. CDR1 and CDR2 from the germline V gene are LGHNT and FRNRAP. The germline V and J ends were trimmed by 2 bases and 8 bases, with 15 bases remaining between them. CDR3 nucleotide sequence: TGTGCTAGTGGTTTGTGGGCCGCACTGGGTGGGGAGCTGTTTTTT. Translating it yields CASGLWAALGGELFF.